Listed here are 31 T cell receptor beta chains from one sample, sequenced in a study of blood T cell repertoires in COVID-19 (dated by TCRdb to 2020 to 2021). Library generation was performed with the immunoSEQ multiplex PCR assay. TCRdb re-hosts the immuneACCESS table, in-frame sequences only. Its copies lack some clones; in the studies checked, an unresolved V gene accounts for under half of them, and the cause for the rest is not known. The sample contains about 25,000 clones, about 88% of them found a single time. The ten largest account for roughly a fifth of the sample. Sequenced material: peripheral blood. These receptors were obtained from a human donor in a cohort sampled during active COVID-19.

The V and J genes are TRBV27 and TRBJ2-3; 10 bases fit TRBD2. CDR3 size: 17 residues. Germline V lookup: CDR1 MNHEY, CDR2 SMNVEV (reference sequence). V shed 2 bases, J shed 1 base, and the junction held 6 bases outside the gene matches. The CDR3 DNA is TGTGCCAGCAGTTTAATCGCTAGCGGGAGTGGCACAGATACGCAGTATTTT. Its translation is CASSLIASGSGTDTQYF.

The rearrangement links TRBV5-8 to TRBJ2-6; 7 nucleotides match TRBD2. Germline V CDR1 and CDR2: SGHTS, YDEGEE. Unmatched junction bases numbered 6, after V lost 3 bases and J lost 0 bases. This CDR3 spans 17 amino acids. In nucleotides, the CDR3 is TGTGCCAGCAGCTCGATAGCGGGCCGCTCTGGGGCCAACGTCCTGACTTTC. Amino acids: CASSSIAGRSGANVLTF.

The rearrangement joins TRBV7-2 to TRBJ1-6, with a weak D call TRBD1 (6 bases). Germline V gene data show CDR1 as SGHTA and CDR2 as FQGNSA. V lost 3 bases and J lost 12, with 12 bases in between. The CDR3 extends over 13 amino acids. The CDR3 loop reads CASSLDTGRPLHF. CDR3 nucleotide sequence: TGTGCCAGCAGCTTGGACACAGGGAGACCCCTCCACTTT.

The table lists this clone with a few counts. The V call is TRBV28, the J call TRBJ1-2; D is perhaps TRBD1 (6 bases). The CDR3 loop spans 15 amino acids. Germline V lookup: CDR1 MDHEN, CDR2 SYDVKM. V dropped 2 bases and J dropped 7 bases, with 17 bases sitting between them. The CDR3, as DNA: TGTGCCAGCAGTTTACCTCGGTCGGGGGGCCGTGGCTACACCTTC. Translated: CASSLPRSGGRGYTF.

The V call is TRBV7-9, the J call TRBJ1-2; D not resolved. CDR1 is SEHNR, CDR2 FQNEAQ, per germline (reference sequence). Trimming removed 2 bases from V and 5 bases from J, with 6 bases in between. The length of the CDR3 is 12 residues. The CDR3 spells CASSLISYGYTF. The CDR3 DNA reads TGTGCCAGCAGCTTAATCTCGTATGGCTACACCTTC. The full variable domain, rest sourced from reference TRBV7-9 and TRBJ1-2, is DTGVSQNPRHKITKRGQNVTFRCDPISEHNRLYWYRQTLGQGPEFLTYFQNEAQLEKSRLLSDRFSAERPKGSFSTLEIQRTEQGDSAMYLCASSLISYGYTFGSGTRLTVV.

This clone was seen only a few times. The chain links TRBV5-1 to TRBJ2-2; D gene uncertain. The germline gives CDR1 SGHRS, CDR2 YFSETQ. Trimming stripped 0 bases from V and 5 bases from J, with 8 bases between. This CDR3 comprises 14 residues. CDR3 residues: CASSLAQVTGELFF. CDR3 coding DNA: TGCGCCAGCAGCTTGGCGCAGGTTACCGGGGAGCTGTTTTTT.

The chain uses TRBV7-7 and TRBJ2-7, with 8 bases that match TRBD1. Germline CDR1 is SSHAT and CDR2 is FNYEAQ (reference sequence). The junction had 2 bases not matched to a gene; V was cut back by 0 bases and J by 1 base. The CDR3 is 15 amino acids. Written as DNA, the CDR3 is TGTGCCAGCAGCTTAGCCAGGGGGCCATCCTACGAGCAGTACTTC. Amino acid sequence: CASSLARGPSYEQYF.

This clone was detected only a few times. This chain uses TRBV6-2 or TRBV6-3 with TRBJ2-5, with a tentative D call TRBD1 (6 bases). V shed 5 bases and J shed 5 bases, with 24 bases lying between them. CDR1 is MNHEY and CDR2 is SVGEGT in the germline V gene. The CDR3 contains 17 residues. The CDR3 loop is CASSPLSSGAKGETQYF. The DNA of the CDR3 is TGTGCCAGCAGTCCCCTTTCCTCAGGGGCCAAGGGGGAGACCCAGTACTTC.

This rearrangement joins TRBV27 to TRBJ2-1; 10 bases align to TRBD2. Per germline, CDR1 MNHEY and CDR2 SMNVEV (reference sequence). V lost 4 bases, J lost 4 bases, and 7 bases stayed unmatched. CDR3 length: 16 amino acids. CDR3 nucleotides: TGTGCCAGCAGTTCTATAGCGGGAGGTAGTTACAATGAGCAGTTCTTC. Encoded protein: CASSSIAGGSYNEQFF.

The chain uses TRBV5-4 and TRBJ1-2; D unclear. The CDR3 has 13 amino acids. Per the germline V gene, CDR1 is SGHNT and CDR2 is YYREEE (reference sequence). V lost 1 base, J lost 8 bases, and 12 bases lay in between. In nucleotides, the CDR3 is TGTGCCAGCAGCTTGTCAGATTTAAAGGGCTACACCTTC. Protein: CASSLSDLKGYTF.

V is TRBV2 and J is TRBJ1-1, with D unclear. CDR1 SNHLY and CDR2 FYNNEI come from the germline V gene. CDR3 length: 13 amino acids. With 8 bases removed from V and 0 bases from J, the gap between germline ends came to 10 bases. DNA of the CDR3: TGTGCCAGCGGGGAGCACATGAACACTGAAGCTTTCTTT. The encoded protein is CASGEHMNTEAFF.

J is TRBJ2-5 and V is TRBV6-2 or TRBV6-3, with TRBD2 identical over 14 bases. Losses at the gene ends were 2 bases for V and 4 bases for J; bases not matched to a gene: 6. Germline loops: CDR1 MNHEY, CDR2 SVGEGT. The CDR3 length is 17 residues. CDR3 in amino acids: CASSYGGTSGGLETQYF. The CDR3, as DNA: TGTGCCAGCAGTTACGGTGGGACTAGCGGGGGCTTAGAGACCCAGTACTTC.

The chain recombines TRBV6-1 with TRBJ1-4; D may be TRBD1 (5 bases). CDR1 and CDR2 from the germline V gene are MNHNS and SASEGT. The ends were cut back, 1 base at V and 1 base at J, with 7 bases in the middle. This CDR3 is built from 15 residues. CDR3 in DNA: TGTGCCAGCAGTGAAGTAAGGGGAACTAATGAAAAACTGTTTTTT. Translating gives CASSEVRGTNEKLFF.

This chain connects TRBV5-1 to TRBJ2-7; 12 bases agree with TRBD2. The V segment lost 4 bases and the J segment 4 bases; nucleotides outside the gene matches: 6. The CDR3 runs 15 residues. Germline V gives CDR1 SGHRS, CDR2 YFSETQ. CDR3 region: CASSNRLAGAYEQYF. In DNA form, the CDR3 reads TGCGCCAGCAGCAATCGACTAGCGGGGGCTTACGAGCAGTACTTC.

V usage is TRBV27 and J usage is TRBJ1-6; 7 positions agree with TRBD1. J gave up 8 bases and V 3 bases, and 19 bases lay outside the gene matches. There are 19 residues in the CDR3. Germline loops: CDR1 MNHEY, CDR2 SMNVEV (reference sequence). CDR3 DNA sequence: TGTGCCAGCAGTTTCCGCGGGACAGCCATTAAACCCCAATATTCACCCCTCCACTTT. Its protein is CASSFRGTAIKPQYSPLHF.

The rearrangement uses TRBV5-5 and TRBJ1-3; D gene unclear. The V and J ends lost 2 bases and 0 bases respectively, with 12 bases between them. The CDR3 runs to 16 residues. Germline loops: CDR1 SGHKS, CDR2 YYEKEE (reference sequence). The CDR3 coding sequence is TGTGCCAGCAGCTTCACCCAGGCAGGCTCTGGAAACACCATATATTTT. Amino acid sequence: CASSFTQAGSGNTIYF. Combining the CDR3 with reference TRBV5-5 and TRBJ1-3 gives the whole variable domain DAGVTQSPTHLIKTRGQQVTLRCSPISGHKSVSWYQQVLGQGPQFIFQYYEKEERGRGNFPDRFSARQFPNYSSELNVNALLLGDSALYLCASSFTQAGSGNTIYFGEGSWLTVV.

This clone was seen once. The chain has TRBV4-2 and TRBJ2-3, with 13 nucleotides matching TRBD2. From germline, CDR1 is LGHNA and CDR2 YNFKEQ. J gave up 6 bases and V 3 bases, and 6 bases lay outside the gene matches. CDR3 length: 16 amino acids. The CDR3 nucleotides read TGTGCCAGCAGCCAGACGGGACTAGCGGGGCTGGATACGCAGTATTTT. Amino acids: CASSQTGLAGLDTQYF.

Judged by abundance, this clone is medium-sized. The chain links TRBV6-5 to TRBJ1-5; 10 bases fit TRBD1. This CDR3 has 16 amino acids. With 0 bases clipped from V and 6 bases from J, the junction kept 5 bases outside the gene matches. Germline assignment: CDR1 MNHEY and CDR2 SVGAGI. CDR3 sequence (DNA): TGTGCCAGCAGTTACTCATCCGGGACAGGGGTTCAGCCCCAGCATTTT. As protein: CASSYSSGTGVQPQHF.

The chain combines TRBV7-9 with TRBJ2-1, with a weak D call TRBD2 (5 bases). Trimming shortened V by 0 bases and J by 6 bases, and 12 bases separated the two germline ends. The CDR3 loop spans 15 amino acids. Per germline, CDR1 SEHNR and CDR2 FQNEAQ (reference sequence). DNA for the CDR3: TGTGCCAGCAGCTTAGCGCAGGTGGGAGTCAATGAGCAGTTCTTC. Protein product: CASSLAQVGVNEQFF.

The chain employs TRBV6-6 and TRBJ2-2; D gene ambiguous. Germline lookup yields CDR1 MNHNY and CDR2 SVGAGI (reference sequence). This CDR3 has 13 residues. V gave up 2 bases and J gave up 4 bases, with 5 bases separating them. The CDR3: CASSYGATGELFF. As DNA, the CDR3 is TGTGCCAGCAGTTACGGAGCCACCGGGGAGCTGTTTTTT.

This chain links TRBV7-6 with TRBJ2-7, with TRBD2 matching over 14 bases. In germline, CDR1 is SGHVS, CDR2 FNYEAQ. V was pared by 4 bases and J by 2 bases, with 4 bases of the junction left unmatched. There are 16 residues in the CDR3. CDR3 in DNA: TGTGCCAGCAGCTCGGAGACTAGCGGGAGGGCCTACGAGCAGTACTTC. It is translated as CASSSETSGRAYEQYF.

V and J are TRBV19 and TRBJ1-4, with TRBD1 as a possible D gene (6 bases). The CDR3 is 14 amino acids. Germline CDR1 is LNHDA and CDR2 is SQIVND (reference sequence). Trimming stripped 1 base from V and 7 bases from J, with 10 bases between. CDR3 residues: CASSIAQGSEKLFF. The CDR3 DNA reads as TGTGCCAGTAGTATAGCACAGGGATCTGAAAAACTGTTTTTT.

The rearrangement uses TRBV7-2 and TRBJ1-2, with D possibly TRBD1 on 5 matching bases. Looked up from germline, CDR1 is SGHTA and CDR2 is FQGNSA. V was trimmed by 1 base and J by 7 bases, leaving 7 bases between them. There are 12 residues in the CDR3. DNA of the CDR3: TGTGCCAGCAGCTTAGATAGGGGTGGCTACACCTTC. Translation gives CASSLDRGGYTF.

J is TRBJ1-5 and V is TRBV2; D is perhaps TRBD1 (6 bases). The CDR3 covers 15 residues. Trimming left V 2 bases short and J 7 bases short, with 15 bases between. Germline CDR1 is SNHLY and CDR2 is FYNNEI. Written as DNA, the CDR3 is TGTGCCAGCAGTGAAACACAGGGCGCCGGCCAGCCCCAGCATTTT. This codes for CASSETQGAGQPQHF. Complete variable domain (other parts from reference TRBV2 and TRBJ1-5): EPEVTQTPSHQVTQMGQEVILRCVPISNHLYFYWYRQILGQKVEFLVSFYNNEISEKSEIFDDQFSVERPDGSNFTLKIRSTKLEDSAMYFCASSETQGAGQPQHFGDGTRLSIL.

The gene calls are TRBV7-9 and TRBJ1-6; the D is unclear. From germline, CDR1 is SEHNR and CDR2 FQNEAQ (reference sequence). The length of the CDR3 is 15 residues. Trimming left V 5 bases short and J 10 bases short, with 18 bases between. CDR3 sequence (DNA): TGTGCCAGCAGCCCAGCGGCAACCCTGTGGTCACCCCTCCACTTT. Protein: CASSPAATLWSPLHF.

This clone was detected only once. The CDR3 nucleotides are TGTGCCAGCAGTGAAGACTTTTTGACAGGGAGAAATGAGCAGTTCTTC. Translation gives CASSEDFLTGRNEQFF. This chain connects TRBV6-1 to TRBJ2-1; 7 bases are shared with TRBD1. The germline gives CDR1 MNHNS, CDR2 SASEGT. V trimming: 1 base; J trimming: 7 bases; junction bases outside the gene matches: 10. The CDR3 contains 16 residues.

This chain uses TRBV13 with TRBJ1-3; tentative D call: TRBD1 (5 bases). CDR1 and CDR2 from the germline V gene are PRHDT and FYEKMQ (reference sequence). Between the trimmed V and J ends, which lost 5 bases and 1 base, there was a span of 9 bases. The CDR3 sequence is 14 residues long. In DNA form, the CDR3 reads TGTGCCAGCAGCCCCAGGGTGTCTGGAAACACCATATATTTT. Translation gives CASSPRVSGNTIYF.

This clone was counted a single time. The gene calls are TRBV19 and TRBJ2-1; TRBD2 agrees at 15 bases. Germline assignment: CDR1 LNHDA and CDR2 SQIVND (reference sequence). The V segment lost 7 bases and the J segment 11 bases; nucleotides outside the gene matches: 9. There are 15 residues in the CDR3. The CDR3 loop reads CASTVGLAGGGKQFF. DNA of the CDR3: TGTGCCAGTACCGTGGGACTAGCGGGAGGCGGGAAGCAGTTCTTC.

The chain uses TRBV7-8 and TRBJ1-3; tentative D call: TRBD1 (6 bases). With 5 bases removed from V and 3 bases from J, the gap between germline ends came to 14 bases. Germline loops: CDR1 SGHVS, CDR2 FQNEAQ. CDR3 size: 15 residues. The CDR3 DNA follows: TGTGCCAGCAGCCCCCGTTTACAGGGTGGAAACACCATATATTTT. This translates into CASSPRLQGGNTIYF.

This clone was found once. This chain links TRBV5-8 with TRBJ1-2; TRBD1 matches at 9 bases. Germline CDR1 and CDR2: SGHTS and YDEGEE. The CDR3 sequence is 14 residues long. J lost 7 bases, V lost 4 bases, and 8 bases had no gene match. In DNA form, the CDR3 reads TGTGCCAGCAGCACAAGACAGGGGGACCGTGGCTACACCTTC. Encoded protein: CASSTRQGDRGYTF.

The rearrangement links TRBV19 to TRBJ1-3, with 8 positions matching TRBD1. With V trimmed by 8 bases and J by 4 bases, 4 bases remained unmatched. CDR3 size: 13 residues. Germline V CDR1 and CDR2: LNHDA, SQIVND (reference sequence). The DNA for the CDR3 is TGTGCCAGTGCGGACAGGGAAGGAAACACCATATATTTT. Translating gives CASADREGNTIYF.